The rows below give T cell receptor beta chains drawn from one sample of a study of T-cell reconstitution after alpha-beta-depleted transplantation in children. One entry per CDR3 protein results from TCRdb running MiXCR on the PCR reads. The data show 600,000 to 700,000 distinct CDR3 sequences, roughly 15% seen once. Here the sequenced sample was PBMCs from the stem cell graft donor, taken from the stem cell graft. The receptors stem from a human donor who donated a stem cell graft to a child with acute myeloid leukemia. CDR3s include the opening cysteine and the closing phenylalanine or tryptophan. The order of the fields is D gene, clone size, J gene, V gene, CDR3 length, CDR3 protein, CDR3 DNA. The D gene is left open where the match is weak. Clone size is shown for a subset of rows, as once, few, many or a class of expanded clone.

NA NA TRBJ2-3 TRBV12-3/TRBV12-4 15 CASSPGTLDSDTQYF TGTGCCAGCAGTCCCGGGACACTAGACTCAGATACGCAGTATTTT
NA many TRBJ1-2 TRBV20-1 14 CSAKQGVGYYGYTF TGCAGTGCCAAACAGGGCGTCGGTTACTATGGCTACACCTTC
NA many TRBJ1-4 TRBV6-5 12 CASGHPFEKLFF TGTGCCTCGGGACACCCCTTTGAAAAACTGTTTTTT
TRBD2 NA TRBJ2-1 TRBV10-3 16 CAILTTSGGAPNEQFF TGTGCCATCTTAACGACTAGCGGGGGGGCACCGAATGAGCAGTTCTTC
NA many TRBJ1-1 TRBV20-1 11 CSARRQAEAFF TGCAGTGCTAGAAGGCAGGCTGAAGCTTTCTTT
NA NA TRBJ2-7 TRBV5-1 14 CASSLGTANYEQYF TGCGCCAGCAGCTTGGGGACAGCGAACTACGAGCAGTACTTC
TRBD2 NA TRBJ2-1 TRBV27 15 CASSLRLAGDNEQFF TGTGCCAGCAGTTTGAGACTAGCGGGGGACAATGAGCAGTTCTTC
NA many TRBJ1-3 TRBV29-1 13 CSVEEGPGNTIYF TGCAGCGTTGAAGAAGGGCCTGGAAACACCATATATTTT
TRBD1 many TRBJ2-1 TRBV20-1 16 CSARAQRGPSYNEQFF TGCAGTGCTAGAGCCCAGAGGGGGCCCTCCTACAATGAGCAGTTCTTC
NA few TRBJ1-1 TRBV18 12 CASSPGHSEAFF TGTGCCAGCTCACCGGGACACTCGGAAGCTTTCTTT
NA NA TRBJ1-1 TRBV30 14 CAWSGESAATEAFF TGTGCCTGGAGTGGGGAGAGTGCGGCCACTGAAGCTTTCTTT
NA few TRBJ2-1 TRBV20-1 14 CSARDGARYNEQFF TGCAGTGCTAGGGACGGGGCCCGCTACAATGAGCAGTTCTTC
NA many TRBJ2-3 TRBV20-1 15 CSARDTRGVRDTQYF TGCAGTGCTAGAGATACGCGAGGGGTTAGAGATACGCAGTATTTT
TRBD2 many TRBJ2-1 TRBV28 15 CASSSPSGGYNEQFF TGTGCCAGCAGTTCCCCCAGCGGGGGTTACAATGAGCAGTTCTTC
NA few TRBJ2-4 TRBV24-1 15 CATSEGGSQRNIQYF TGTGCCACCAGTGAGGGGGGATCTCAAAGAAACATTCAGTACTTC
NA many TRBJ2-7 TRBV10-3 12 CAILDLSYEQYF TGTGCCATTCTCGACCTCTCCTACGAGCAGTACTTC
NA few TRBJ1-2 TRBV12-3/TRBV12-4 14 CASSLDPPSYGYTF TGTGCCAGCAGTTTGGACCCTCCCTCCTATGGCTACACCTTC
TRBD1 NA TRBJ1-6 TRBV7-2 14 CASGFTGEYSPLHF TGTGCCAGCGGTTTCACAGGGGAGTATTCACCCCTCCACTTT
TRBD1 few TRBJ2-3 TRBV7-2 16 CASSPALGQGGDTQYF TGTGCCAGCAGCCCGGCCTTGGGACAGGGTGGAGATACGCAGTATTTT
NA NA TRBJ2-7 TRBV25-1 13 CASGPGSSYEQYF TGTGCCAGCGGCCCCGGGTCCTCCTACGAGCAGTACTTC
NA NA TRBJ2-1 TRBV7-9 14 CASTRDLSYNEQFF TGTGCCAGCACAAGGGATCTATCCTACAATGAGCAGTTCTTC
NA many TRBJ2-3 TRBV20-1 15 CSARRTDPYTDTQYF TGCAGTGCTAGAAGGACTGACCCTTACACAGATACGCAGTATTTT
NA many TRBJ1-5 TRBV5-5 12 CASSLWDQPQHF TGTGCCAGCAGTTTGTGGGATCAGCCCCAGCATTTT
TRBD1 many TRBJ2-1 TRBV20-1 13 CSAQGQINNEQFF TGCAGTGCCCAGGGACAGATCAACAATGAGCAGTTCTTC
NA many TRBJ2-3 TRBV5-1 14 CASSLVSGPDTQYF TGCGCCAGCAGCTTGGTGTCGGGACCAGATACGCAGTATTTT
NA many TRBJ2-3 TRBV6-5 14 CASSYSMEADTQYF TGTGCCAGCAGTTACTCGATGGAGGCAGATACGCAGTATTTT
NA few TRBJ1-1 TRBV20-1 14 CSAPPRRTNTEAFF TGCAGTGCTCCACCAAGGAGAACGAACACTGAAGCTTTCTTT
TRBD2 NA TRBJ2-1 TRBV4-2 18 CASSQRGLAGGPGVEQFF TGTGCCAGCAGCCAGCGGGGACTAGCGGGGGGCCCAGGGGTTGAGCAGTTCTTC
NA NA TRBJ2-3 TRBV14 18 CASSPISPLTWPTDTQYF TGTGCCAGCAGCCCCATATCGCCTCTGACATGGCCCACAGATACGCAGTATTTT
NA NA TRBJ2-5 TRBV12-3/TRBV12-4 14 CASNPTGLKETQYF TGTGCCAGCAACCCGACAGGCCTGAAAGAGACCCAGTACTTC
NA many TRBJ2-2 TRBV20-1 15 CSASKGTTNTGELFF TGCAGTGCTAGCAAGGGGACAACGAACACCGGGGAGCTGTTTTTT
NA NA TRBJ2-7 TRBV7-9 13 CASSFPRAYEQYF TGTGCCAGCAGCTTCCCGAGGGCCTACGAGCAGTACTTC
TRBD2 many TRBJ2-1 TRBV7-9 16 CASSSVPSGLYNEQFF TGTGCCAGCAGCTCCGTCCCTAGCGGGCTATACAATGAGCAGTTCTTC
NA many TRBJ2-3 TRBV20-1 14 CSANVAGRTDTQYF TGCAGTGCTAATGTTGCGGGGCGCACAGATACGCAGTATTTT
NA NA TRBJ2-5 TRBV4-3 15 CASSHDRDQQETQYF TGCGCCAGCAGCCACGACCGGGACCAACAAGAGACCCAGTACTTC
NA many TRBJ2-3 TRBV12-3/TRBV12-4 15 CASSLNYPSTDTQYF TGTGCCAGCAGTTTAAACTATCCTAGCACAGATACGCAGTATTTT
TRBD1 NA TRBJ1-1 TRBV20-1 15 CSASPGTGTGTEAFF TGCAGTGCTAGTCCCGGGACAGGGACGGGCACTGAAGCTTTCTTT
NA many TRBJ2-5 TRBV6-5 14 CASSYGPGGQTQYF TGTGCCAGCAGTTACGGGCCGGGCGGGCAGACCCAGTACTTC
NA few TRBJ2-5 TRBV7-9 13 CASSSGREETQYF TGTGCCAGCAGCTCAGGTCGGGAAGAGACCCAGTACTTC
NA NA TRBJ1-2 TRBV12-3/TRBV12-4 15 CASSLLAGTAEGYTF TGTGCCAGCAGTTTACTGGCAGGGACCGCAGAGGGCTACACCTTC
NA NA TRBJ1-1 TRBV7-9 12 CASSSTRGEAFF TGTGCCAGCAGCTCCACACGGGGTGAAGCTTTCTTT